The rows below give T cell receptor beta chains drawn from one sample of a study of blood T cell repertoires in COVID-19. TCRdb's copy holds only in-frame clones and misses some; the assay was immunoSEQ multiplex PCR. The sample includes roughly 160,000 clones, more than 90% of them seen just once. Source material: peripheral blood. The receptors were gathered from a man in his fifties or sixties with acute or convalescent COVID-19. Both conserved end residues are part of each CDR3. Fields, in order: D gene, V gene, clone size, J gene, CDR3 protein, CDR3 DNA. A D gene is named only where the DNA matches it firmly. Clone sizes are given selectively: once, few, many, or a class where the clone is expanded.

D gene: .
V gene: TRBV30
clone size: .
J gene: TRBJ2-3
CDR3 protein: CAWSPGDTQYF
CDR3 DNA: TGTGCCTGGAGCCCCGGGGATACGCAGTATTTT

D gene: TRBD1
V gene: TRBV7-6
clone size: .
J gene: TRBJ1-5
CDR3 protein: CASSLQGGNQPQHF
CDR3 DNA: TGTGCCAGCAGCCTCCAGGGGGGCAATCAGCCCCAGCATTTT

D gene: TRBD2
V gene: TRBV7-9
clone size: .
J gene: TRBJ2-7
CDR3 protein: CASSYIGGVVYEQYF
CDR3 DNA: TGTGCCAGCAGTTATATCGGGGGGGTGGTCTACGAGCAGTACTTC

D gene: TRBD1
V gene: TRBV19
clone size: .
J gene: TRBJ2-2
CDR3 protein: CASSIWWDSDTGELFF
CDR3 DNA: TGTGCCAGTAGTATTTGGTGGGACAGTGACACCGGGGAGCTGTTTTTT

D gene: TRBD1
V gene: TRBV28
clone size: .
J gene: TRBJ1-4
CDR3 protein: CASGITGEGEKLFF
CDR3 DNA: TGTGCCAGCGGGATAACAGGGGAAGGGGAAAAACTGTTTTTT

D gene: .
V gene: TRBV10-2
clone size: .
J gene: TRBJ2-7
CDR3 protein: CASSPPSLYEQYF
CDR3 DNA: TGCGCCAGCAGCCCTCCCAGTTTGTACGAGCAGTACTTC

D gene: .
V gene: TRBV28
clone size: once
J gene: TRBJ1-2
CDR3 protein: CASNSLLRRGLQLGYTF
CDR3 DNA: TGTGCCAGCAATAGTCTACTCCGCCGCGGCCTTCAACTTGGCTACACCTTC

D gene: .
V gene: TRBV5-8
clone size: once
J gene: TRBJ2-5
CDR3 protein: CASSPGPGEGQETQYF
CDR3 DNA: TGTGCCAGCAGCCCGGGCCCGGGGGAAGGGCAAGAGACCCAGTACTTC

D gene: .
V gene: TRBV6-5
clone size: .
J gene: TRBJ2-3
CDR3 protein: CASSQGGADTQYF
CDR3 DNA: TGTGCCAGCAGCCAGGGGGGAGCAGATACGCAGTATTTT

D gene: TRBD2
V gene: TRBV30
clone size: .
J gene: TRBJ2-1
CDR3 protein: CAWSVLRTSGSNYNEQFF
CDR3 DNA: TGTGCCTGGAGCGTGTTGAGGACTAGCGGGAGTAACTACAATGAGCAGTTCTTC

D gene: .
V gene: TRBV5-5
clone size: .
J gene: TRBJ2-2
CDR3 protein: CASSSPDRSGELFF
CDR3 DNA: TGTGCCAGCAGCTCGCCCGACAGGTCCGGGGAGCTGTTTTTT

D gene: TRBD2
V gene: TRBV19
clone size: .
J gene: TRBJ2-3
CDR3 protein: CASRLASVTDTQYF
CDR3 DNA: TGTGCCAGTCGACTAGCATCGGTCACAGATACGCAGTATTTT

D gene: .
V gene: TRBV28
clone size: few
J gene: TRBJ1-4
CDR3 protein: CASSKVRVNPANEKLFF
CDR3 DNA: TGTGCCAGCTCGAAGGTCAGGGTCAATCCGGCTAATGAAAAACTGTTTTTT

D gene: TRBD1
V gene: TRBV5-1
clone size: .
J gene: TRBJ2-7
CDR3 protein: CASSSWTGPLYEQYF
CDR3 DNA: TGCGCCAGCAGCTCCTGGACAGGGCCCCTCTACGAGCAGTACTTC

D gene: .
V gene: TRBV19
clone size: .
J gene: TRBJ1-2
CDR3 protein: CASSSSSDAGYTF
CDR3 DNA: TGTGCCAGTAGTTCAAGTAGCGATGCCGGCTACACCTTC

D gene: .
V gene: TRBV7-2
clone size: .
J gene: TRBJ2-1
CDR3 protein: CASSPRQHNEQFF
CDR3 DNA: TGTGCCAGCAGCCCGAGACAGCACAATGAGCAGTTCTTC

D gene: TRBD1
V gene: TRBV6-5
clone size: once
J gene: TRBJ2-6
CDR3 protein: CARSTGNSGANVLTF
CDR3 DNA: TGTGCCAGGTCGACAGGGAACTCTGGGGCCAACGTCCTGACTTTC

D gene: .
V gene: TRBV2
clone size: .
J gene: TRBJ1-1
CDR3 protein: CASIPWGGEAFF
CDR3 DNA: TGTGCCAGCATTCCTTGGGGGGGTGAGGCTTTCTTT

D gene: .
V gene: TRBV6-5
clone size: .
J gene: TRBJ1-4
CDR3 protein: CASSLRGLGGKLFF
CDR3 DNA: TGTGCCAGCAGCCTAAGGGGCCTGGGGGGAAAACTGTTTTTT

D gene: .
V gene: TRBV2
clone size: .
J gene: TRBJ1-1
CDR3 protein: CASSEGPMVTEAFF
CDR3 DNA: TGTGCCAGCAGTGAAGGGCCGATGGTGACTGAAGCTTTCTTT

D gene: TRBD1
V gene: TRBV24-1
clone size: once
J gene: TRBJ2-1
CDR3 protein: CATSDLPGTGAVGYNEQFF
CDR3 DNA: TGTGCCACCAGTGATTTGCCCGGGACAGGGGCCGTCGGGTACAATGAGCAGTTCTTC

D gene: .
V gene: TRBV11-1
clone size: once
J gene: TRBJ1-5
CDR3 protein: CASSRLNSNQPQHF
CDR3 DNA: TGTGCCAGCAGCCGACTGAATAGCAATCAGCCCCAGCATTTT

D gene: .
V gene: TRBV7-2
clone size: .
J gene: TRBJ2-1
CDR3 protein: CASSFLRGEGREQFF
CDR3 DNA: TGTGCCAGCAGCTTTTTGAGGGGGGAGGGCCGCGAGCAGTTCTTC

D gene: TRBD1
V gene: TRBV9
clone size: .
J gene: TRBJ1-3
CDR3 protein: CASSVGQGATGNTIYF
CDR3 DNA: TGTGCCAGCAGCGTAGGGCAGGGGGCTACTGGAAACACCATATATTTT

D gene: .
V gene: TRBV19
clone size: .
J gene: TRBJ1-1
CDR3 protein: CASSTSPGANTEAFF
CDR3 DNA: TGTGCCAGTAGTACCAGTCCTGGGGCTAACACTGAAGCTTTCTTT

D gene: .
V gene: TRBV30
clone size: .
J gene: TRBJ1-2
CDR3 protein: CAWSVYVTDYGYTF
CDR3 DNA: TGTGCCTGGAGTGTTTATGTGACAGACTATGGCTACACCTTC

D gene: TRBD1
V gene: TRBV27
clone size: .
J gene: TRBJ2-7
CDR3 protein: CASRSGTGGISYEQYF
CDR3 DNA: TGTGCCAGCCGATCCGGGACAGGGGGGATATCCTACGAGCAGTACTTC

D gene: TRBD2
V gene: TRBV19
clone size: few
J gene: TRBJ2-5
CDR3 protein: CASSILTSGGETQYF
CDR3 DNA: TGTGCCAGTAGTATACTAACTAGCGGGGGAGAGACCCAGTACTTC

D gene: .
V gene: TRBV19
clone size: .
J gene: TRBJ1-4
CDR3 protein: CASSISQGLGEKLFF
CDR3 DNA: TGTGCCAGTAGTATTTCGCAGGGTTTGGGAGAAAAACTGTTTTTT

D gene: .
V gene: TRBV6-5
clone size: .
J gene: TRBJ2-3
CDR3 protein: CASSYSGTSTDTQYF
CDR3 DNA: TGTGCCAGCAGTTACTCGGGGACTAGCACAGATACGCAGTATTTT

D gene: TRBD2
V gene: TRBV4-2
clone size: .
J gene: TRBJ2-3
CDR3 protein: CASSQAQPASGGADTQYF
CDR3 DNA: TGTGCCAGCAGCCAAGCCCAACCCGCTAGCGGGGGGGCAGATACGCAGTATTTT